Listed below are T cell receptor beta chains from one sample, sequenced in a study of cytomegalovirus exposure and HLA in healthy donors. Here immunoSEQ multiplex PCR was the method, and the copy in TCRdb shows in-frame clones only, minus some. The sample records over 200,000 clones, more than 60% being singletons. Material: PBMCs. The source is a woman aged 55 to 70 in good health and CMV-seropositive. The CDR3 runs from the conserved cysteine through the conserved F or W. A D gene is named only where the DNA matches it firmly. Some rows have no size entry. The others give once, few or many, or a class for an expanded clone.

TRBV28	-	TRBD1	TRBJ1-2	CASGLQGDKGYTF	TGTGCCAGCGGGTTACAGGGGGATAAGGGCTACACCTTC
TRBV5-1	-	TRBD1	TRBJ1-1	CASRPTQGGTEAFF	TGCGCCAGCAGACCAACACAGGGGGGTACTGAAGCTTTCTTT
TRBV4-2	once	TRBD2	TRBJ2-7	CASSQSAPRSGGSYEQYF	TGTGCCAGCAGCCAATCTGCCCCGAGGAGCGGGGGCTCCTACGAGCAGTACTTC
TRBV6-1	-	TRBD1	TRBJ1-2	CASSEWGQGTFYGYTF	TGTGCCAGCAGTGAGTGGGGACAGGGCACCTTCTATGGCTACACCTTC
TRBV10-1	-	-	TRBJ2-1	CASSESGQNNEQFF	TGCGCCAGCAGTGAGTCGGGCCAAAATAATGAGCAGTTCTTC
TRBV5-1	-	-	TRBJ2-6	CASSLTTDIRSGANVLTF	TGCGCCAGCAGCTTGACTACGGATATTCGCTCTGGGGCCAACGTCCTGACTTTC
TRBV28	-	TRBD1	TRBJ2-7	CASNTPGQGYEQYF	TGTGCCAGCAACACCCCGGGACAGGGATACGAGCAGTACTTC
TRBV2	once	-	TRBJ1-5	CASSMTGNQPQHF	TGTGCCAGCAGTATGACAGGCAATCAGCCCCAGCATTTT
TRBV7-9	-	-	TRBJ2-7	CASSRSPGVPKYF	TGTGCCAGCAGCCGAAGCCCTGGAGTCCCCAAGTACTTC
TRBV19	-	TRBD1	TRBJ2-7	CASSIMDRAGEQYF	TGTGCCAGTAGTATTATGGACAGGGCTGGCGAGCAGTACTTC
TRBV19	-	TRBD2	TRBJ2-1	CASRTSGNANNEQFF	TGTGCCAGTCGGACTAGCGGGAACGCTAATAATGAGCAGTTCTTC
TRBV4-2	once	-	TRBJ2-3	CASSQGLSTDTQYF	TGTGCCAGCAGCCAAGGCCTAAGCACAGATACGCAGTATTTT
TRBV2	once	TRBD2	TRBJ2-1	CASSYYILAGAGNEQFF	TGTGCCAGCAGTTATTATATACTAGCGGGAGCGGGGAATGAGCAGTTCTTC
TRBV10-3	once	-	TRBJ2-7	CAISEDREVGEQYF	TGTGCCATCAGTGAGGACAGGGAGGTGGGCGAGCAGTACTTC
TRBV7-2	-	TRBD1	TRBJ1-4	CASSLGDRDNEKLFF	TGTGCCAGCAGCTTAGGGGACAGGGATAATGAAAAACTGTTTTTT
TRBV5-1	-	-	TRBJ2-1	CASGPDNNNEQFF	TGCGCCAGCGGTCCAGATAATAACAATGAGCAGTTCTTC
TRBV27	-	TRBD2	TRBJ2-5	CASKTSAGETQYF	TGTGCCAGCAAGACTAGCGCTGGGGAGACCCAGTACTTC
TRBV10-3	-	TRBD2	TRBJ2-5	CAISGVAGDQETQYF	TGTGCCATCAGTGGGGTAGCGGGGGACCAAGAGACCCAGTACTTC
TRBV25-1	few	TRBD2	TRBJ2-3	CASSELWGGDTQYF	TGTGCCAGCAGTGAATTGTGGGGGGGGGATACGCAGTATTTT
TRBV29-1	few	-	TRBJ1-1	CSVEEQTNTEAFF	TGCAGCGTTGAGGAACAGACGAACACTGAAGCTTTCTTT
TRBV6-6	few	-	TRBJ1-3	CASRAHRAVGNTIYF	TGTGCCAGCAGGGCCCACAGGGCTGTTGGAAACACCATATATTTT
TRBV28	-	-	TRBJ1-2	CASSLATGSGGYTF	TGTGCCAGCAGTTTAGCAACAGGGTCTGGCGGCTACACCTTC
TRBV6-1	-	TRBD1	TRBJ1-6	CASRRTGINSPLHF	TGTGCCAGCAGAAGGACAGGGATTAATTCACCCCTCCACTTT
TRBV29-1	-	-	TRBJ1-1	CSVHTNRDTEAFF	TGCAGCGTCCATACCAACAGGGACACTGAAGCTTTCTTT
TRBV5-4	-	TRBD2	TRBJ2-5	CASSSGLAGEETQYF	TGTGCCAGCAGCTCAGGACTAGCGGGGGAAGAGACCCAGTACTTC
TRBV10-3	-	-	TRBJ1-2	CAITNRTANHGYTF	TGTGCCATCACAAACAGGACAGCTAACCATGGCTACACCTTC
TRBV29-1	-	TRBD1	TRBJ1-1	CLIGDRGTEAFF	TGCCTTATCGGGGACAGGGGCACTGAAGCTTTCTTT
TRBV25-1	-	-	TRBJ2-5	CASRVTVGETQYF	TGTGCCAGCAGGGTGACAGTCGGTGAGACCCAGTACTTC
TRBV4-3	-	TRBD1	TRBJ2-1	CASSQARQGRNEQFF	TGCGCCAGCAGCCAAGCGCGACAGGGCCGAAATGAGCAGTTCTTC
TRBV2	-	TRBD1	TRBJ2-5	CASRKGAWETQYF	TGTGCCAGCAGGAAGGGGGCGTGGGAGACCCAGTACTTC
TRBV11-2	once	-	TRBJ2-3	CASILGGAGSTDTQYF	TGTGCCAGCATCCTAGGGGGGGCGGGGAGCACAGATACGCAGTATTTT
TRBV19	-	-	TRBJ2-7	CASSISSISSHEQYF	TGTGCCAGTAGTATTTCTAGTATCTCTTCCCACGAGCAGTACTTC
TRBV7-9	-	-	TRBJ1-2	CASSLINYGYTF	TGTGCCAGCAGCCTTATAAACTATGGCTACACCTTC
TRBV29-1	-	-	TRBJ1-5	CSVGAGGESQPQHF	TGCAGCGTTGGGGCCGGAGGGGAGTCTCAGCCCCAGCATTTT
TRBV30	once	TRBD1	TRBJ2-7	CAWARGTEGLEQYF	TGTGCCTGGGCCCGAGGGACAGAGGGTCTCGAGCAGTACTTC
TRBV7-2	-	-	TRBJ1-2	CASSPEVNYGYTF	TGTGCCAGCAGCCCAGAGGTCAACTATGGCTACACCTTC
TRBV6-5	few	-	TRBJ1-2	CASSYIDRNYGYTF	TGTGCCAGCAGTTACATCGACAGAAACTATGGCTACACCTTC
TRBV11-2	few	TRBD2	TRBJ2-7	CASSRPPLGGSYEQYF	TGTGCCAGCAGCCGCCCGCCCTTGGGGGGGTCCTACGAGCAGTACTTC
TRBV5-5	-	-	TRBJ2-7	CASSPAGPMFHEQYF	TGTGCCAGCAGCCCCGCAGGTCCCATGTTCCACGAGCAGTACTTC
TRBV10-3	-	-	TRBJ2-1	CAISDGPGGDEQFF	TGTGCCATCAGTGATGGCCCGGGGGGCGATGAGCAGTTCTTC
TRBV5-1	-	-	TRBJ2-1	CASSPSPDSRSYNEQFF	TGCGCCAGCAGCCCGAGCCCGGACAGTCGCTCCTACAATGAGCAGTTCTTC
TRBV5-6	-	-	TRBJ2-7	CASSLVGSLNYEGQYF	TGTGCCAGCAGCTTGGTGGGGTCGTTGAACTACGAGGGGCAGTACTTC